A single sample is the source of the 26 T cell receptor beta chains below, sequenced in a study of control samples from healthy donors and cancer patients. Produced via immunoSEQ multiplex PCR; TCRdb's table is partial and in-frame only. The repertoire includes roughly 100,000 clones, 92% of them detected once, and about 3% sits in the top ten. The sequencing sample was made of blood. The receptors stem from a human donor in good health. The donor label of this sample is uncertain.

V usage is TRBV9 and J usage is TRBJ2-3; weak D call: TRBD2 (5 bases). Trimming removed 4 bases at V and 2 bases at J, with 11 bases between. Germline CDR1 reads SGDLS; CDR2 reads YYNGEE. This CDR3 has 14 residues. CDR3 sequence reads: CASSKDGDTDTQYF. The CDR3 coding sequence is TGTGCCAGCAGCAAGGACGGGGACACAGATACGCAGTATTTT. Full variable domain (missing parts from reference TRBV9 and TRBJ2-3): DSGVTQTPKHLITATGQRVTLRCSPRSGDLSVYWYQQSLDQGLQFLIQYYNGEERAKGNILERFSAQQFPDLHSELNLSSLELGDSALYFCASSKDGDTDTQYFGPGTRLTVL.

This chain joins TRBV28 and TRBJ1-4, with unresolved D. The CDR3 is 14 residues long. V was trimmed by 6 bases and J by 0 bases, leaving 8 bases between them. The germline V gene encodes CDR1 MDHEN and CDR2 SYDVKM. CDR3 in amino acids: CASRPYATNEKLFF. The CDR3 DNA reads as TGTGCCAGCAGACCCTATGCAACTAATGAAAAACTGTTTTTT.

The chain is built from TRBV21-1 and TRBJ2-7. TRBV21-1 is a pseudogene segment. This CDR3 has 16 amino acids. CDR3 nucleotide sequence: TGTGCCAGCAGCAAAGCTGGGGCGGGCCTGACCTACGAGCAGTACTTC. Amino acids: CASSKAGAGLTYEQYF.

The CDR3 sequence is CASGSRGQETYSNQPQHF. CDR3 sequence (DNA): TGTGCTAGTGGTTCACGGGGACAGGAGACCTATAGCAATCAGCCCCAGCATTTT. This sequence joins TRBV12-5 and TRBJ1-5; 8 bases agree with TRBD1. The CDR3 has 18 residues. The V gene's germline CDR1 is LGHNT and CDR2 FRNRAP. The J segment lost 0 bases and the V segment lost 4 bases, leaving 11 bases of the junction unmatched.

The CDR3 loop is CASSKGAGTDTQYF. The CDR3, as DNA: TGTGCCAGCTCAAAGGGGGCTGGCACAGATACGCAGTATTTT. The gene calls are TRBV27 and TRBJ2-3, with 7 positions matching TRBD1. Germline V CDR1 and CDR2: MNHEY, SMNVEV (reference sequence). Trimming removed 8 bases from V and 1 base from J; junction bases left unmatched: 6. This CDR3 contains 14 residues.

This chain links TRBV9 with TRBJ2-5; D call uncertain. Between the trimmed V and J ends, which lost 4 bases and 5 bases, there was a span of 18 bases. Germline V gene sequence: CDR1 SGDLS, CDR2 YYNGEE. This CDR3 spans 15 amino acids. CDR3 amino acids: CASSPMGWGWETQYF. CDR3 sequence (DNA): TGTGCCAGCAGCCCCATGGGTTGGGGTTGGGAGACCCAGTACTTC.

In this sample, this clone turned up a few times. The rearrangement uses TRBV27 and TRBJ1-6; 8 bases are a match to TRBD1. Looked up from germline, CDR1 is MNHEY and CDR2 is SMNVEV (reference sequence). The junction had 6 bases not matched to a gene; V was cut back by 2 bases and J by 9 bases. The CDR3 length is 15 residues. CDR3 coding DNA: TGTGCCAGCAGTTTAGGACAGGGTTACCGTTCACCCCTCCACTTT. Protein sequence: CASSLGQGYRSPLHF.

The chain carries TRBV5-6 and TRBJ1-2; 7 nucleotides align to TRBD1. Germline-derived CDR1 and CDR2 are SGHDT and YYEEEE. The CDR3 runs 14 residues. Losses at the gene ends were 2 bases for V and 7 bases for J; bases not matched to a gene: 8. The CDR3 coding sequence is TGTGCCAGCAGCTTCCACAGGGGTGTTAGTGGCTACACCTTC. Encoded protein: CASSFHRGVSGYTF.

The J gene is TRBJ2-2, the V gene TRBV11-1; no definite D call. The V and J ends lost 6 bases and 3 bases respectively, with 14 bases between them. Germline lookup yields CDR1 SGHAT and CDR2 FQDESV (reference sequence). The CDR3 has 15 amino acids. The CDR3 coding sequence is TGTGCCAGCAGGCTCGCAGGAATCCACACCGGGGAGCTGTTTTTT. Protein sequence: CASRLAGIHTGELFF.

CDR3 DNA sequence: TGTGCCAGCAGTGAATTGGGAGCGAGCTCCTACAATGAGCAGTTCTTC. Protein sequence: CASSELGASSYNEQFF. The chain combines TRBV2 with TRBJ2-1; D is possibly TRBD2 (5 bases). The V and J ends lost 2 bases and 0 bases respectively, with 11 bases between them. In germline, CDR1 is SNHLY, CDR2 FYNNEI. The CDR3 spans 16 residues.

Notes on this clone: Other DNA sequences in this sample translate to the same CDR3. The rearrangement links TRBV7-3 to TRBJ2-2; maybe TRBD2 (5 bases). This CDR3 is 17 amino acids long. Germline loops: CDR1 SGHTA, CDR2 FQGTGA. V lost 1 base and J lost 1, with 13 bases in between. The CDR3 here is CASSLKTGGLNTGELFF. The CDR3 coding sequence is TGTGCCAGCAGCTTAAAGACTGGAGGATTGAACACCGGGGAGCTGTTTTTT. The variable domain in full, with the rest retrieved from reference TRBV7-3 and TRBJ2-2, is GAGVSQTPSNKVTEKGKYVELRCDPISGHTALYWYRQSLGQGPEFLIYFQGTGAADDSGLPNDRFFAVRPEGSVSTLKIQRTERGDSAVYLCASSLKTGGLNTGELFFGEGSRLTVL.

The gene calls are TRBV28 and TRBJ2-7; D call uncertain. The V and J ends lost 7 bases and 0 bases respectively, with 19 bases between them. CDR1 MDHEN and CDR2 SYDVKM come from the germline V gene. The CDR3 is 16 residues long. The CDR3 sequence: CASTSGDGRNSYEQYF. DNA of the CDR3: TGTGCCAGCACCTCCGGAGACGGTAGAAACTCCTACGAGCAGTACTTC.

The J gene is TRBJ1-2, the V gene TRBV4-2; 7 nucleotides align to TRBD1. The V segment lost 4 bases and the J segment 4 bases; nucleotides outside the gene matches: 6. CDR3 length: 14 residues. CDR1 and CDR2 from the germline V gene are LGHNA and YNFKEQ. The CDR3 here is CASSRPGQSYGYTF. CDR3 bases: TGTGCCAGCAGCCGACCGGGACAGAGCTATGGCTACACCTTC.

V is TRBV10-3 and J is TRBJ2-6; unclear D gene. Trimming left V 0 bases short and J 0 bases short, with 6 bases between. Germline V lookup: CDR1 ENHRY, CDR2 SYGVKD. The CDR3 is 16 amino acids. The CDR3 DNA follows: TGTGCCATCAGTGAGTCGAGTTTCTCTGGGGCCAACGTCCTGACTTTC. It is translated as CAISESSFSGANVLTF.

CDR3 protein: CASSPRPSAETQYF. Here the CDR3 DNA reads TGTGCCAGCAGCCCCCGCCCTAGCGCAGAGACCCAGTACTTC. The genes are TRBV11-2 and TRBJ2-5; D possibly corresponds to TRBD2 (6 bases). The CDR3 totals 14 residues. V was clipped by 5 bases and J by 4 bases, with 14 bases between them. CDR1 SGHAT and CDR2 FQNNGV come from the germline V gene.

The chain joins TRBV5-6 to TRBJ2-7; no clear D gene. Deletions cut 2 bases from V and 6 bases from J, with 15 bases between. There are 14 residues in the CDR3. The germline CDR1 and CDR2 sequences are SGHDT and YYEEEE. In nucleotides, the CDR3 is TGTGCCAGCAGCTTAACTGTCAAGGGCGTCGAGCAGTACTTC. It specifies CASSLTVKGVEQYF.

The rearrangement uses TRBV11-2 and TRBJ2-3; maybe TRBD2 (7 bases). V lost 2 bases and J lost 4, with 16 bases in between. Germline V lookup: CDR1 SGHAT, CDR2 FQNNGV. This CDR3 spans 16 amino acids. The CDR3 coding sequence is TGTGCCAGCAGCTTACAGGCGGGGGCCACTTCAGATACGCAGTATTTT. Translating it yields CASSLQAGATSDTQYF.

V and J are TRBV20-1 and TRBJ2-1; no definite D call. The V end was cut by 2 bases, the J end by 9 bases, with 8 bases between. CDR3 size: 11 residues. Germline CDR1 reads DFQATT; CDR2 reads SNEGSKA (reference sequence). The CDR3 coding sequence is TGCAGTGCTAGATACCTAGTTGAGCAGTTCTTC. Amino acids: CSARYLVEQFF.

V and J are TRBV7-2 and TRBJ1-5; D remains unclear. Germline-derived CDR1 and CDR2 are SGHTA and FQGNSA. V lost 6 bases and J lost 1, with 10 bases in between. The CDR3 runs 14 residues. CDR3 in DNA: TGTGCCAGCAGAACCGACGGGAGCAATCAGCCCCAGCATTTT. As protein: CASRTDGSNQPQHF.

The V and J genes are TRBV5-4 and TRBJ2-5, with 10 bases fitting TRBD1. The germline CDR1 and CDR2 sequences are SGHNT and YYREEE (reference sequence). V shed 5 bases and J 5 bases; nucleotides not matched to a gene: 6. This CDR3 is 14 amino acids long. CDR3 nucleotides: TGTGCCAGCAGTGTGGACAGGGGGAAGGAGACCCAGTACTTC. Residues: CASSVDRGKETQYF.

The chain is built from TRBV4-2 and TRBJ1-5; no clear D gene. Germline values: CDR1 LGHNA, CDR2 YNFKEQ. V lost 0 bases and J 4 bases, leaving 7 bases between the germline ends. CDR3 length: 14 residues. CDR3 region: CASSQDGGNQPQHF. CDR3 sequence (DNA): TGTGCCAGCAGCCAAGACGGAGGGAATCAGCCCCAGCATTTT.

The chain couples TRBV6-2 or TRBV6-3 to TRBJ2-2; 9 nucleotides agree with TRBD1. From germline, CDR1 is MNHEY and CDR2 SVGEGT. CDR3 length equals 18 residues. Trimming took 5 bases from V and 2 from J; bases not matched to a gene: 12. The CDR3 here is CASSSQHRGRFNTGELFF. Written as DNA, the CDR3 is TGTGCCAGCAGTAGCCAGCACAGGGGGCGATTCAACACCGGGGAGCTGTTTTTT.

The sample holds one count of this clone. At one boundary the junction diverges from the germline segment, which might be a read error. V gene TRBV2 combines with J gene TRBJ1-2; the D gene is possibly TRBD1 (6 bases). The germline V gene has CDR1 SNHLY and CDR2 FYNNEI. The CDR3 totals 12 residues. The CDR3 here is CASREGGYGYTF. The CDR3 DNA reads as TGTGCCAGCAGAGAAGGGGGTTATGGCTACACCTTC.

The chain is built from TRBV14 and TRBJ1-6; D gene unclear. Trimming left V 3 bases short and J 9 bases short, with 9 bases between. Germline V gene lookup returns CDR1 SGHDN and CDR2 FVKESK. CDR3 length: 13 residues. This chain's CDR3 is CASSQDGASPLHF. CDR3 sequence (DNA): TGTGCCAGCAGCCAGGATGGAGCTTCACCCCTCCACTTT.

This rearrangement joins TRBV11-2 to TRBJ1-1; TRBD1 matches 7 bases. The V gene end was trimmed by 4 bases and the J gene end by 5 bases; junction bases not matched to a gene: 10. CDR3 size: 15 residues. Germline V lookup: CDR1 SGHAT, CDR2 FQNNGV. In DNA, the CDR3 is TGTGCCAGCAGCTCCCAGGGGGGGGCTTATACTGAAGCTTTCTTT. Amino acids: CASSSQGGAYTEAFF.

The chain carries TRBV9 and TRBJ1-6, with no clear D. V lost 2 bases and J lost 0, with 6 bases in between. The CDR3 covers 15 residues. Germline V CDR1 and CDR2: SGDLS, YYNGEE. CDR3 DNA: TGTGCCAGCAGCGTTGCCGACTCCTATAATTCACCCCTCCACTTT. Translation: CASSVADSYNSPLHF.